The clone carrying this T cell receptor (beta chain) was picked up a small number of times. The data were taken from a study of blood T cell repertoires in COVID-19. Study-level information: Specimens from acute and convalescent COVID-19 originated in the United States, Italy and Spain.

CDR3 length: 12 residues. CDR1 LNHDA and CDR2 SQIVND come from the germline V gene (reference sequence). Trimming left V 7 bases short and J 8 bases short, with 14 bases between. TCRdb keeps only in-frame clones here, not all; method: immunoSEQ multiplex PCR. This sample has about 250,000 clones, with around 89% found just once. Recovered Cohort 3 donors showed two negative PCRs, clearance, or symptom resolution. The chain joins TRBV19 to TRBJ1-2; the D gene is possibly TRBD1 (5 bases). Material for sequencing was PBMCs or T cells enriched from blood (not recorded which). The TCR originated in a man in his forties or fifties who had recovered from COVID-19. CDR3 amino acids: CASTLSGFGYTF. The CDR3 nucleotides read TGTGCCAGTACCCTGTCAGGGTTCGGCTACACCTTC.